This TCR beta chain is drawn from a study of spatial heterogeneity in lung cancer. For the study at large: The average count in raw reads for each unique TCR and UMI combination exceeded nine appearances.

TCRdb re-called the 5' RACE reads through MiXCR, storing one row per CDR3 protein. The table shows around 74,000 distinct CDR3 sequences, with 13% occurring only once. Time point denoted: sample taken at primary tumor resection. Whole RNA was taken from tumor, nontumor lung or frozen PBMC; it was then sequenced unsorted. The donors comprised 60 to 85 untreated early-stage non-small cell lung cancer patients. The CDR3 extends over 14 amino acids. CDR1 and CDR2 from the germline V gene are SGHDN and FVKESK. V was trimmed by 4 bases and J by 2 bases, leaving 10 bases between them. This TCR was recovered from a male donor with early-stage non-small cell lung cancer. The V gene is TRBV14, the J gene TRBJ2-3; D gene uncertain. Source: PBMCs, taken at surgery. CDR3 amino acids: CASSPRTVTDTQYF. The CDR3 DNA follows: TGTGCCAGCAGCCCTAGGACGGTCACAGATACGCAGTATTTT.